The subject of this entry is one T cell receptor (beta chain). What it binds is unknown. The sample originates from a study of T cell repertoires in cytomegalovirus infection. Overall study: A matching HLA type, together with CMV infection, was signaled by public TCR beta signatures. Study-wide results and limits: The response measured ex vivo was dominated by TCR beta clonotypes (HLA-C-restricted and CMV-specific).

There are 15 residues in the CDR3. Germline CDR1 reads SGHTA; CDR2 reads FQGNSA. Trimming cost V 2 bases and J 2 bases, with 12 bases left between them. From the reads, TCRdb called clonotypes with MiXCR, one entry per CDR3 protein. The data show around 170,000 distinct CDR3 sequences, approximately 15% seen once. This TCR was sampled from a human donor in good health (CMV status not recorded). Some clones in this sample may be carry-over from other donors' samples. The source material was PBMCs. V and J are TRBV7-2 and TRBJ2-5; a possible D gene is TRBD2 (6 bases). CDR3 loop: CASSLMIGLQETQYF. The CDR3 DNA reads TGTGCCAGCAGCTTAATGATCGGACTACAAGAGACCCAGTACTTC. Full variable domain (outside the CDR3, taken from reference TRBV7-2 and TRBJ2-5): GAGVSQSPSNKVTEKGKDVELRCDPISGHTALYWYRQSLGQGLEFLIYFQGNSAPDKSGLPSDRFSAERTGGSVSTLTIQRTQQEDSAVYLCASSLMIGLQETQYFGPGTRLLVL.